A single sample is the source of the 20 T cell receptor beta chains below, sequenced in a study of CD8 T cells in ankylosing spondylitis. TCRdb processed the 5' RACE reads anew with MiXCR; each CDR3 protein has one entry. The sample yields 350,000 to 450,000 distinct CDR3 sequences, 20% seen once. The material sequenced was blood, either unsorted or a sorted T cell fraction (not recorded which). These receptors were obtained from a male donor with ankylosing spondylitis or in good health (not recorded which).

This clonotype is a singleton in its sample. The CDR3 region is CASSLRSETYEQYF. The DNA of the CDR3 is TGTGCCAGCAGTTTAAGATCAGAGACCTACGAGCAGTACTTC. The chain links TRBV12-3 or TRBV12-4 to TRBJ2-7; D not resolved. CDR3 length: 14 amino acids. The germline V and J ends were trimmed by 2 bases and 2 bases, with 10 bases remaining between them.

V usage is TRBV18 and J usage is TRBJ2-3, with TRBD1 matching 7 bases. The CDR3 covers 17 residues. V lost 3 bases, J lost 6 bases, and 15 bases stayed unmatched. Germline V gene lookup returns CDR1 KGHSH and CDR2 LQKENI. In DNA form, the CDR3 reads TGTGCCAGCTCACCGGAAGGGGGCTTATTTGGGGGCGATACGCAGTATTTT. Protein product: CASSPEGGLFGGDTQYF. Full variable domain (remainder filled in from reference TRBV18 and TRBJ2-3): NAGVMQNPRHLVRRRGQEARLRCSPMKGHSHVYWYRQLPEEGLKFMVYLQKENIIDESGMPKERFSAEFPKEGPSILRIQQVVRGDSAAYFCASSPEGGLFGGDTQYFGPGTRLTVL.

This sequence joins TRBV27 and TRBJ2-7, with D possibly TRBD1 on 6 matching bases. The CDR3 covers 13 residues. In germline, CDR1 is MNHEY, CDR2 SMNVEV (reference sequence). Trimming cost V 5 bases and J 5 bases, with 13 bases left between them. CDR3: CASSPTGWDEQYF. CDR3 DNA sequence: TGTGCCAGCAGTCCTACAGGGTGGGACGAGCAGTACTTC.

The rearrangement joins TRBV3-1 to TRBJ2-5; D not certain. The V end was cut by 3 bases, the J end by 5 bases, with 16 bases between. CDR3 length: 15 residues. Germline lookup yields CDR1 LGHDT and CDR2 YNNKEL (reference sequence). The CDR3 coding sequence is TGTGCCAGCAGCCAGGTAGAGTTACCTGGGGAGACCCAGTACTTC. Protein: CASSQVELPGETQYF.

The chain uses TRBV5-1 and TRBJ2-1; 11 bases align to TRBD2. The V and J ends lost 1 base and 5 bases, in that order; junction bases with no gene match: 8. Germline V CDR1 and CDR2: SGHRS, YFSETQ. This CDR3 has 17 residues. The CDR3 sequence is CASSLTTSGGVHNEQFF. CDR3 coding DNA: TGCGCCAGCAGCTTGACTACTAGCGGGGGTGTCCACAATGAGCAGTTCTTC. Using reference TRBV5-1 and TRBJ2-1 for the parts outside the CDR3, the full variable domain is KAGVTQTPRYLIKTRGQQVTLSCSPISGHRSVSWYQQTPGQGLQFLFEYFSETQRNKGNFPGRFSGRQFSNSRSEMNVSTLELGDSALYLCASSLTTSGGVHNEQFFGPGTRLTVL.

The chain uses TRBV20-1 and TRBJ2-1, with 14 nucleotides matching TRBD2. There are 17 residues in the CDR3. Per the germline V gene, CDR1 is DFQATT and CDR2 is SNEGSKA (reference sequence). The V and J ends lost 6 bases and 7 bases, in that order; junction bases with no gene match: 14. CDR3 bases: TGCAGTGCACGGACTAGCGGGGGGTCCCCCGGGGGGAATGAGCAGTTCTTC. Protein sequence: CSARTSGGSPGGNEQFF.

V and J are TRBV12-3 or TRBV12-4 and TRBJ2-7; D unresolved. With 8 bases removed from V and 2 bases from J, the gap between germline ends came to 10 bases. The CDR3 loop spans 12 amino acids. The CDR3 loop is CASGPVPYEQYF. Written as DNA, the CDR3 is TGTGCCAGCGGCCCGGTTCCCTACGAGCAGTACTTC.

The chain carries TRBV12-5 and TRBJ2-4; D gene ambiguous. This CDR3 contains 11 residues. Trimming removed 5 bases at V and 11 bases at J, with 10 bases between. Germline V gives CDR1 LGHNT, CDR2 FRNRAP. This chain's CDR3 is CASGPVRVQYF. The CDR3 DNA is TGTGCTAGTGGTCCCGTCCGAGTTCAGTACTTC.

This clonotype was seen a handful of times. The chain uses TRBV27 and TRBJ2-1; D may correspond to TRBD1 or TRBD2 (6 bases each). Looked up from germline, CDR1 is MNHEY and CDR2 is SMNVEV (reference sequence). The V and J ends lost 3 bases and 8 bases respectively, with 23 bases between them. This CDR3 spans 17 amino acids. CDR3 coding DNA: TGTGCCAGCAGTTTGGGTGGGGGGCCCGAAGTTCGAGATGAGCAGTTCTTC. This translates into CASSLGGGPEVRDEQFF.

The V call is TRBV7-9, the J call TRBJ2-3; D is possibly TRBD2 (7 bases). V lost 6 bases, J lost 2 bases, and 18 bases lay in between. This CDR3 comprises 16 residues. CDR1 and CDR2 from the germline V gene are SEHNR and FQNEAQ (reference sequence). The CDR3 sequence: CASSPRGGPYTDTQYF. The CDR3 region has the DNA TGTGCCAGCAGTCCAAGGGGGGGGCCCTACACAGATACGCAGTATTTT.

The V and J genes are TRBV19 and TRBJ2-7; perhaps TRBD1 as D (6 bases). This CDR3 has 16 amino acids. Germline V gives CDR1 LNHDA, CDR2 SQIVND (reference sequence). Trimming took 3 bases from V and 0 from J, leaving 15 bases between them. The CDR3 nucleotides read TGTGCCAGTAGTATGGCCCCGGGACAAAGCTCCTACGAGCAGTACTTC. It yields the protein CASSMAPGQSSYEQYF.

As DNA, the CDR3 is TGTGCCAGCAGCTCCCAGAATGAGCAGTTCTTC. This gives the protein CASSSQNEQFF. The V and J genes are TRBV28 and TRBJ2-1; D is ambiguous. This CDR3 is 11 amino acids long. The V and J ends lost 6 bases and 7 bases respectively, with 7 bases between them. CDR1 and CDR2 from the germline V gene are MDHEN and SYDVKM.

The CDR3 DNA follows: TGTGCCAGCAGCCAATCGGTTTACAATGAGCAGTTCTTC. Amino acids: CASSQSVYNEQFF. The chain is built from TRBV4-2 and TRBJ2-1; D is uncertain. V lost 2 bases and J lost 4, with 6 bases in between. Per germline, CDR1 LGHNA and CDR2 YNFKEQ. The CDR3 has 13 residues.

The V and J genes are TRBV12-5 and TRBJ2-1; no definite D call. Trimming left V 1 base short and J 5 bases short, with 9 bases between. Germline loops: CDR1 LGHNT, CDR2 FRNRAP. There are 14 residues in the CDR3. The CDR3 spells CASGLATRDNEQFF. The CDR3 DNA reads TGTGCTAGTGGTTTGGCCACACGTGACAATGAGCAGTTCTTC.

In regard to this clonotype: Lacking the conserved final phenylalanine or tryptophan, this CDR3 likely reflects a read error. The limits of the CDR3 on the DNA are not certain, so only TCRdb's listed CDR3 is given. This chain uses TRBV29-1 with TRBJ1-2. The CDR3 totals 9 residues, both ends included. Germline V CDR1 and CDR2: SQVTM, ANQGSEA. The CDR3 sequence: CSVGDNRWL.

Only a few counts were recorded for this clonotype. This rearrangement joins TRBV3-1 to TRBJ2-1, with 10 bases identical to TRBD2. Per the germline V gene, CDR1 is LGHDT and CDR2 is YNNKEL (reference sequence). The trim removed 2 bases at V and 0 bases at J, leaving 4 bases unmatched. CDR3 size: 17 residues. CDR3 nucleotides: TGTGCCAGCAGCCAACTAGCGGGGGCCCGCTCCTACAATGAGCAGTTCTTC. Translating it yields CASSQLAGARSYNEQFF.

In this sample, this clonotype turned up a few times. The CDR3 region is CASGTPDRADEQYF. In DNA form, the CDR3 reads TGTGCCAGCGGGACCCCTGACAGGGCCGACGAGCAGTACTTC. This sequence joins TRBV12-3 or TRBV12-4 and TRBJ2-7; 7 bases line up with TRBD1. After removal of 8 bases from V and 5 bases from J, the junction contained 12 bases not matched to a gene. The CDR3 is made up of 14 amino acids.

J is TRBJ2-7 and V is TRBV21-1. TRBV21-1 is reported as a pseudogene. The CDR3 loop spans 14 amino acids. CDR3 sequence: CASARPAPPYEQYF. CDR3 nucleotides: TGTGCCAGCGCGCGTCCTGCGCCTCCATACGAGCAGTACTTC.

V gene TRBV25-1 combines with J gene TRBJ2-7; 9 positions match TRBD2. The CDR3 extends over 13 amino acids. CDR1 MGHDK and CDR2 SYGVNS come from the germline V gene. V lost 11 bases and J lost 3; bases outside the gene matches: 8. The CDR3 protein is CAGTGTSSYEQYF. The CDR3, as DNA: TGTGCCGGAACCGGGACTAGCAGCTACGAGCAGTACTTC.

The genes are TRBV7-9 and TRBJ2-7, with D perhaps matching TRBD1 (6 bases). The CDR3 is 13 amino acids. Germline lookup yields CDR1 SEHNR and CDR2 FQNEAQ (reference sequence). V lost 8 bases and J 4 bases, leaving 15 bases between the germline ends. CDR3 nucleotide sequence: TGTGCCAGCCAGACCGAGACAGGTTACGAGCAGTACTTC. Translated, it gives CASQTETGYEQYF. The full variable domain, rest sourced from reference TRBV7-9 and TRBJ2-7, is DTGVSQNPRHKITKRGQNVTFRCDPISEHNRLYWYRQTLGQGPEFLTYFQNEAQLEKSRLLSDRFSAERPKGSFSTLEIQRTEQGDSAMYLCASQTETGYEQYFGPGTRLTVT.